This TCR beta chain came from a study of identical twins. TCRdb itself ran the 5' RACE reads through MiXCR, one entry per CDR3 protein. The sample consists of approximately 230,000 distinct CDR3 sequences, roughly 7.1% of them appearing once. CDR3 length: 15 residues. In germline, CDR1 is MNHEY, CDR2 SMNVEV (reference sequence). Trimming shortened V by 1 base and J by 0 bases, and 7 bases separated the two germline ends. Study findings and constraints: Out-of-frame alpha sequences common to twins exhibited a surplus of low generation probability. Invariant T cells like MAIT and iNKT could partly confound the zero-insertion analyses.

This clonotype was seen repeatedly, ten times or more. The antigen is not known. These same records also appear under a second study, on T cells expressing NK-cell markers. According to that study: From sorted CD3+CD56+NKG2C+, CD3+CD56+NKG2C- and CD3+CD56-NKG2C+ T cells came the TCR beta repertoires. Also leading the CD3+CD56-NKG2C+ fraction in several donors were these clonotypes.

The clonotype comes from a woman between 18 and 29 years old in good health. The chain employs TRBV27 and TRBJ2-1; no definite D call. Sequences were obtained from CD8+ T cells sorted from blood. The CDR3 loop reads CASSLWSNSYNEQFF. The CDR3, as DNA: TGTGCCAGCAGTTTATGGTCAAACTCCTACAATGAGCAGTTCTTC.